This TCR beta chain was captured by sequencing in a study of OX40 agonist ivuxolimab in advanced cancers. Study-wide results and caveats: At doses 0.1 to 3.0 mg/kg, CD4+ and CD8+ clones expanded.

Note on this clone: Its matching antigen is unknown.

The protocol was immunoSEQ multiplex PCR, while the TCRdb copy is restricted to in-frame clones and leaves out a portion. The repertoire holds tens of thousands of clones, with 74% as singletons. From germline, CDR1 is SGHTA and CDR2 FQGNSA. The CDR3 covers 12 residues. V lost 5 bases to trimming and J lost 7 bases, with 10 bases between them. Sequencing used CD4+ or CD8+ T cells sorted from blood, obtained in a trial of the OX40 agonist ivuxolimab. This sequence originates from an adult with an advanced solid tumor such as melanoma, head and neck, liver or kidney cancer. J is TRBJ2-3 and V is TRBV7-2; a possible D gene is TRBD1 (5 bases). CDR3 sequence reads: CASSHPGNTQYF. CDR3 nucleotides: TGTGCCAGCAGCCACCCAGGGAATACGCAGTATTTT.